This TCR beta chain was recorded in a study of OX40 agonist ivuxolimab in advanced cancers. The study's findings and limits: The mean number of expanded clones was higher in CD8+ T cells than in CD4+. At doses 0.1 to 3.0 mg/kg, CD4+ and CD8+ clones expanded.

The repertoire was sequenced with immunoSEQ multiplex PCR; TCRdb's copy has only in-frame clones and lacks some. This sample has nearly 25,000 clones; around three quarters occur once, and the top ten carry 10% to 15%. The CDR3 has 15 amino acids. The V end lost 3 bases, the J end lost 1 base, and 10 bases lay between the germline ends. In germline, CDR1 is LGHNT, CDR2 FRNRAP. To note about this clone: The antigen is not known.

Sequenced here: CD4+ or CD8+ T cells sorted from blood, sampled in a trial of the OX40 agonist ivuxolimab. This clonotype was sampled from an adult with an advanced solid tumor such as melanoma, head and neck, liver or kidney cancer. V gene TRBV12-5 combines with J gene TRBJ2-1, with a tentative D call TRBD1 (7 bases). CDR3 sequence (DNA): TGTGCTAGTGGTTTCCCAGGGGGGTCCTACAATGAGCAGTTCTTC. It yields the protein CASGFPGGSYNEQFF.